One sample yielded the 29 T cell receptor beta chains listed below, sequenced in a study of T cell responses to AZD1222 COVID-19 vaccine. The assay was immunoSEQ multiplex PCR, and TCRdb's table has in-frame clones only and misses some. The sample holds 180,000 or so clones, roughly 94% seen once. Sequencing used peripheral blood, obtained 28 days after the second AZD1222 dose. These TCRs come from an adult who received the AZD1222 COVID-19 vaccine.

CDR3 DNA: TGTGCCAGCAGTTTGGGGACAGGGGTTTCTGGAAACACCATATATTTT. This codes for CASSLGTGVSGNTIYF. The chain uses TRBV28 and TRBJ1-3, with TRBD1 matching 10 bases. The germline V gene has CDR1 MDHEN and CDR2 SYDVKM. CDR3 length equals 16 residues. Trimming removed 3 bases from V and 1 base from J; junction bases left unmatched: 3.

This sequence joins TRBV19 and TRBJ1-1, with 7 bases matching TRBD1. Germline V lookup: CDR1 LNHDA, CDR2 SQIVND (reference sequence). Germline trimming cut 6 bases from V and 5 bases from J; bases unmatched to any gene: 12. This CDR3 contains 15 residues. In nucleotides, the CDR3 is TGTGCCAGTAGCCCCGGGACAGTTTGGGGGACTGAAGCTTTCTTT. As protein: CASSPGTVWGTEAFF.

Only one count was recorded for this clone. The rearrangement links TRBV20-1 to TRBJ2-7; D uncertain. CDR3 length equals 11 residues. Germline lookup yields CDR1 DFQATT and CDR2 SNEGSKA (reference sequence). The V end lost 2 bases, the J end lost 5 bases, and 7 bases lay between the germline ends. Here the CDR3 DNA reads TGCAGTGCTAGATCCCAACACGAGCAGTACTTC. It encodes CSARSQHEQYF.

J is TRBJ1-6 and V is TRBV5-1, with TRBD1 as a possible D gene (6 bases). CDR3 length equals 15 residues. The V gene lost 8 bases and the J gene lost 0 bases, with 12 bases spanning the gap. The germline V gene has CDR1 SGHRS and CDR2 YFSETQ. CDR3 bases: TGCGCCAGTAAGGACAGAAGCTCCTATAATTCACCCCTCCACTTT. Amino acids: CASKDRSSYNSPLHF.

The J gene is TRBJ2-3, the V gene TRBV7-2; no clear D. V gave up 5 bases and J gave up 2 bases, with 11 bases separating them. CDR1 and CDR2 from the germline V gene are SGHTA and FQGNSA. CDR3 length: 14 residues. The CDR3 coding sequence is TGTGCCAGCAGCCCGGACGGTCCCACAGATACGCAGTATTTT. Its translation: CASSPDGPTDTQYF.

A single count supports this clone. This sequence joins TRBV5-1 and TRBJ1-2; TRBD1 agrees at 9 bases. The ends lost 5 bases at V and 2 bases at J; junction bases unmatched: 4. The CDR3 has 14 residues. Germline V gene sequence: CDR1 SGHRS, CDR2 YFSETQ. CDR3 in DNA: TGCGCCAGCAGACGGACAGGGGTAAACTATGGCTACACCTTC. It translates to CASRRTGVNYGYTF. The full variable domain, with the rest looked up from reference TRBV5-1 and TRBJ1-2, is KAGVTQTPRYLIKTRGQQVTLSCSPISGHRSVSWYQQTPGQGLQFLFEYFSETQRNKGNFPGRFSGRQFSNSRSEMNVSTLELGDSALYLCASRRTGVNYGYTFGSGTRLTVV.

This chain uses TRBV7-2 with TRBJ2-1; no reliable D call. This CDR3 is 16 amino acids long. Trimming took off 2 bases at V and 6 bases at J, with 17 bases between the two ends. From germline, CDR1 is SGHTA and CDR2 FQGNSA. The CDR3 protein is CASSLSLYRALNEQFF. CDR3 nucleotide sequence: TGTGCCAGCAGCTTATCTCTATACCGGGCTCTCAATGAGCAGTTCTTC.

V and J are TRBV27 and TRBJ1-5; 7 bases line up with TRBD1. V was pared by 5 bases and J by 5 bases, with 3 bases of the junction left unmatched. CDR1 is MNHEY, CDR2 SMNVEV, per germline (reference sequence). The CDR3 covers 13 residues. CDR3 in DNA: TGTGCCAGCAGTCCAGACAGGGATCAGCCCCAGCATTTT. It is translated as CASSPDRDQPQHF.

This rearrangement joins TRBV6-5 to TRBJ1-2, with a weak D call TRBD1 (5 bases). Germline lookup yields CDR1 MNHEY and CDR2 SVGAGI. Trimming removed 0 bases from V and 5 bases from J, with 13 bases in between. The CDR3 totals 15 residues. The CDR3 nucleotides read TGTGCCAGCAGTTACTCGGGCAGGGTAGGGTATGGCTACACCTTC. It encodes CASSYSGRVGYGYTF.

The chain joins TRBV7-2 to TRBJ1-3, with D possibly being TRBD1 (6 bases). The CDR3 contains 16 residues. Germline assignment: CDR1 SGHTA and CDR2 FQGNSA. V was trimmed by 0 bases and J by 0 bases, leaving 9 bases between them. CDR3 region: CASSLAGGYSGNTIYF. CDR3 bases: TGTGCCAGCAGCTTAGCAGGGGGTTACTCTGGAAACACCATATATTTT.

This clone was seen once. The chain is built from TRBV6-5 and TRBJ1-5; 10 positions agree with TRBD1. CDR3 length: 15 residues. V lost 6 bases, J lost 3 bases, and 5 bases stayed unmatched. The germline CDR1 and CDR2 sequences are MNHEY and SVGAGI. CDR3 DNA sequence: TGTGCCAGCAGCAAGACAGGGGGCTACAATCAGCCCCAGCATTTT. This codes for CASSKTGGYNQPQHF.

The rearrangement links TRBV11-2 to TRBJ2-1; 10 bases align to TRBD2. The CDR3 covers 16 residues. In germline, CDR1 is SGHAT, CDR2 FQNNGV. Germline trimming cut 5 bases from V and 0 bases from J; bases unmatched to any gene: 4. The chain's CDR3 is CASSRAGGSSYNEQFF. CDR3 nucleotide sequence: TGTGCCAGCAGCCGAGCGGGGGGGAGCTCCTACAATGAGCAGTTCTTC.

This clone was seen only a few times. The chain joins TRBV3-1 (or the pseudogene TRBV3-2) to TRBJ2-7, with TRBD2 as a possible D gene (6 bases). V lost 1 base, J lost 4 bases, and 14 bases lay in between. The CDR3 is made up of 15 amino acids. Germline loops: CDR1 LGHDT, CDR2 YNNKEL (reference sequence). The CDR3 region has the DNA TGTGCCAGCAGCCAAGCCCCCGGGACTTGGTACGAGCAGTACTTC. Residues: CASSQAPGTWYEQYF.

The V call is TRBV28, the J call TRBJ2-7; D possibly corresponds to TRBD1 (6 bases). CDR1 and CDR2 from the germline V gene are MDHEN and SYDVKM. Trimming cost V 2 bases and J 6 bases, with 11 bases left between them. This CDR3 has 13 amino acids. CDR3 nucleotides: TGTGCCAGCAGTTTAGCCAGGGGCGGCGAGCAGTACTTC. This sequence encodes CASSLARGGEQYF.

The V gene is TRBV29-1, the J gene TRBJ1-1, with D tentatively TRBD1 (6 bases). The germline V and J ends were trimmed by 2 bases and 3 bases, with 10 bases remaining between them. CDR1 and CDR2 from the germline V gene are SQVTM and ANQGSEA. CDR3 length: 13 residues. The CDR3 DNA sequence: TGCAGCGTTGAAACAGGGCTTCACACTGAAGCTTTCTTT. It is translated as CSVETGLHTEAFF. The whole variable domain, remainder taken from reference TRBV29-1 and TRBJ1-1, is SAVISQKPSRDICQRGTSLTIQCQVDSQVTMMFWYRQQPGQSLTLIATANQGSEATYESGFVIDKFPISRPNLTFSTLTVSNMSPEDSSIYLCSVETGLHTEAFFGQGTRLTVV.

This chain connects TRBV7-9 to TRBJ1-2; no clear D gene. Germline CDR1 SEHNR, CDR2 FQNEAQ (reference sequence). The CDR3 is 15 residues long. V was cut by 5 bases and J by 3 bases, with 16 bases left in between. The CDR3 loop reads CASSPPQAHYYGYTF. The CDR3 DNA sequence: TGTGCCAGCAGCCCACCGCAAGCACATTACTATGGCTACACCTTC.

This sequence joins TRBV28 and TRBJ2-7, with D possibly being TRBD2 (5 bases). Trimming took 5 bases from V and 0 from J, leaving 11 bases between them. The CDR3 has 14 residues. Germline V gene data show CDR1 as MDHEN and CDR2 as SYDVKM. The CDR3 nucleotides are TGTGCCAGCAGTCCGATTCGGGGCTCCTACGAGCAGTACTTC. Its translation is CASSPIRGSYEQYF.

The V and J genes are TRBV28 and TRBJ1-2; D perhaps matches TRBD1 (5 bases). With 5 bases removed from V and 6 bases from J, the gap between germline ends came to 19 bases. CDR1 is MDHEN and CDR2 is SYDVKM in the germline V gene. This CDR3 has 15 residues. The CDR3: CASSPYWGETNGYTF. The DNA of the CDR3 is TGTGCCAGCAGTCCGTATTGGGGGGAGACGAATGGCTACACCTTC.

Many counts were recorded for this clone. The chain joins TRBV9 to TRBJ1-1; D unclear. Germline V CDR1 and CDR2: SGDLS, YYNGEE. V was clipped by 4 bases and J by 1 base, with 14 bases between them. The CDR3 spans 15 residues. CDR3 sequence reads: CASSPSWVRNTEAFF. The CDR3 nucleotides read TGTGCCAGCAGCCCTTCGTGGGTTAGGAACACTGAAGCTTTCTTT.

The chain carries TRBV7-2 and TRBJ2-7; D possibly corresponds to TRBD1 (6 bases). In germline, CDR1 is SGHTA, CDR2 FQGNSA. The V and J ends lost 1 base and 7 bases respectively, with 17 bases between them. The CDR3 totals 15 residues. CDR3 sequence: CASSLDFGQHREQYF. The DNA of the CDR3 is TGTGCCAGCAGCTTAGACTTCGGACAGCATCGGGAGCAGTACTTC.

The count of this clone is one. The V gene is TRBV30, the J gene TRBJ2-3; D gene unclear. Trimming cost V 5 bases and J 1 base, with 19 bases left between them. Germline loops: CDR1 GTSNPN, CDR2 SVGIG (reference sequence). CDR3 size: 16 residues. CDR3 amino acids: CAWASGQEDGTDTQYF. CDR3 sequence (DNA): TGTGCCTGGGCAAGTGGTCAGGAAGACGGCACAGATACGCAGTATTTT.

The rearrangement links TRBV28 to TRBJ1-5; D is unclear. V gave up 3 bases and J gave up 5 bases, with 8 bases separating them. CDR1 MDHEN and CDR2 SYDVKM come from the germline V gene. This CDR3 contains 13 residues. CDR3 bases: TGTGCCAGCAGTTTCTATAGGGATCAGCCCCAGCATTTT. This codes for CASSFYRDQPQHF.

The chain couples TRBV9 to TRBJ2-1, with TRBD2 identical over 7 bases. This CDR3 comprises 16 residues. V trimming: 3 bases; J trimming: 0 bases; junction bases outside the gene matches: 6. The germline V gene encodes CDR1 SGDLS and CDR2 YYNGEE. Here the CDR3 DNA reads TGTGCCAGCAGCGCAAGCGGGGCCAGCTCCTACAATGAGCAGTTCTTC. Translated, it gives CASSASGASSYNEQFF.

This clone has more than one count but fewer than ten. This chain joins TRBV4-2 and TRBJ2-2; 15 bases align to TRBD2. J lost 0 bases, V lost 1 base, and 3 bases had no gene match. The CDR3 covers 19 residues. Germline CDR1 and CDR2: LGHNA and YNFKEQ. As DNA, the CDR3 is TGTGCCAGCAGCCAAGTGGGACTAGCGGGGGGCTCGAACACCGGGGAGCTGTTTTTT. Protein product: CASSQVGLAGGSNTGELFF.

This chain joins TRBV5-4 and TRBJ1-6, with D possibly being TRBD1 (5 bases). The V and J ends lost 4 bases and 7 bases respectively, with 18 bases between them. Per the germline V gene, CDR1 is SGHNT and CDR2 is YYREEE (reference sequence). CDR3 size: 16 residues. The CDR3 reads CASSPGRSYGNSPLHF. CDR3 DNA sequence: TGTGCCAGCAGCCCGGGACGCTCCTACGGGAATTCACCCCTCCACTTT.

J is TRBJ1-5 and V is TRBV2, with 9 bases lining up with TRBD1. The CDR3 is made up of 13 amino acids. Unmatched junction bases numbered 3, after V lost 6 bases and J lost 6 bases. Germline CDR1 SNHLY, CDR2 FYNNEI. The CDR3 nucleotides are TGTGCCAGCAGACAGGGGGCTACTCAGCCCCAGCATTTT. It yields the protein CASRQGATQPQHF.

The chain couples TRBV3-1 (or the pseudogene TRBV3-2) to TRBJ1-3, with D possibly TRBD1 on 6 matching bases. V lost 4 bases and J 1 base, leaving 17 bases between the germline ends. This CDR3 is built from 17 residues. Germline CDR1 is LGHDT and CDR2 is YNNKEL (reference sequence). DNA of the CDR3: TGTGCCAGCAGCCTAACTGCGGGGGGCCCTTCTGGAAACACCATATATTTT. Its protein product is CASSLTAGGPSGNTIYF.

The rearrangement joins TRBV11-3 to TRBJ2-1; 7 bases map to TRBD2. CDR3 length equals 15 residues. The V and J ends lost 3 bases and 9 bases, in that order; junction bases with no gene match: 11. CDR1 and CDR2 (germline): SGHNT, YENEEA. The CDR3 region is CASSLGGGVRSEQFF. CDR3 nucleotides: TGTGCCAGCAGCTTGGGGGGAGGGGTCAGGAGTGAGCAGTTCTTC.

The V gene is TRBV14, the J gene TRBJ2-1; tentative D call: TRBD1 (5 bases). The germline V and J ends were trimmed by 5 bases and 9 bases, with 11 bases remaining between them. The CDR3 contains 12 residues. CDR1 and CDR2 (germline): SGHDN, FVKESK. The CDR3 is CASSTWTLEQFF. The CDR3 region has the DNA TGTGCCAGCAGCACCTGGACACTTGAGCAGTTCTTC.